The entry below describes one T cell receptor (beta chain). Its antigen is unknown. The repertoire was sequenced with immunoSEQ multiplex PCR; TCRdb's copy has only in-frame clones and lacks some. Of about 180,000 clones listed, around 90% were seen once; the top ten hold under 14%. This sample is drawn from a study of T cell responses to AZD1222 COVID-19 vaccine. Study conclusions and caveats: Sampling that yielded the repertoires occurred only after the peak T cell response.

Trimming removed 0 bases from V and 4 bases from J, with 19 bases in between. The CDR3 spans 17 residues. Germline values: CDR1 SGHRS, CDR2 YFSETQ. The sequence derives from an adult who received the AZD1222 COVID-19 vaccine. This specimen consisted of peripheral blood, obtained 28 days after the second AZD1222 dose. This chain links TRBV5-1 with TRBJ1-1; D gene ambiguous. CDR3 nucleotides: TGCGCCAGCAGCTTGGTGACTGGGGTTGGGATAAGCACTGAAGCTTTCTTT. This translates into CASSLVTGVGISTEAFF.